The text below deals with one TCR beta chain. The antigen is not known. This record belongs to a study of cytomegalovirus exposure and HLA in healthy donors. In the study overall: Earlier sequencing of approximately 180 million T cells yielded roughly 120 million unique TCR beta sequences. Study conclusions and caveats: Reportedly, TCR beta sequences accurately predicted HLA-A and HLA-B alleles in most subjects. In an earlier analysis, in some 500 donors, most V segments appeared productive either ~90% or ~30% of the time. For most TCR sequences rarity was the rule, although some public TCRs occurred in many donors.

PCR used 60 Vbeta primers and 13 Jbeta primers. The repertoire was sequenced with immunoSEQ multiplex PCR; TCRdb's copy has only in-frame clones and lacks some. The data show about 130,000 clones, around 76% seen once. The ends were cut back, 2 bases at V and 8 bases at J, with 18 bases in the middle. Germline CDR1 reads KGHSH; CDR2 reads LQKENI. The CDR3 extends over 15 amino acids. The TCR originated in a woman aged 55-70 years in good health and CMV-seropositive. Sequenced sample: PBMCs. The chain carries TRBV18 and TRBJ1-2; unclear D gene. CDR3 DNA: TGTGCCAGCTCACCAGACGGGGTCCAGATGGGCGGCTACACCTTC. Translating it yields CASSPDGVQMGGYTF.